The next 9 T cell receptor beta chains were all read from a single sample in a study of blood T cell repertoires in COVID-19. Libraries were prepared by immunoSEQ multiplex PCR; TCRdb keeps only in-frame clonotypes and omits some of them. The sample has just over 300,000 clones, 90% seen once. Material: PBMCs or T cells enriched from blood (not recorded which). The receptors were sampled from a woman under 30 with acute COVID-19.

The chain combines TRBV4-1 with TRBJ2-1; 8 bases match TRBD2. The CDR3 has 16 amino acids. Germline V gene lookup returns CDR1 MGHRA and CDR2 YSYEKL. The trim removed 3 bases at V and 2 bases at J, leaving 6 bases unmatched. This CDR3 reads CASSQGGSGAYNEQFF. DNA of the CDR3: TGCGCCAGCAGCCAGGGAGGTAGCGGGGCCTACAATGAGCAGTTCTTC.

Here the CDR3 reads CASSSRLAGAYNEQFF. CDR3 DNA sequence: TGTGCCAGCAGCTCGAGACTAGCGGGAGCCTACAATGAGCAGTTCTTC. The gene calls are TRBV7-9 and TRBJ2-1, with 12 bases matching TRBD2. The germline gives CDR1 SEHNR, CDR2 FQNEAQ (reference sequence). The CDR3 has 16 amino acids. V shed 4 bases and J 2 bases; nucleotides not matched to a gene: 3.

The chain is built from TRBV18 and TRBJ1-2, with D hard to call. Trimming stripped 3 bases from V and 6 bases from J, with 8 bases between. The V gene's germline CDR1 is KGHSH and CDR2 LQKENI. The CDR3 runs 12 residues. CDR3: CASSPVEDGYTF. The CDR3 DNA reads TGTGCCAGCTCACCGGTTGAGGATGGCTACACCTTC.

The V and J genes are TRBV7-9 and TRBJ2-6; TRBD2 is a possible D gene (6 bases). Germline V lookup: CDR1 SEHNR, CDR2 FQNEAQ (reference sequence). V shed 3 bases and J shed 2 bases, with 8 bases lying between them. CDR3 size: 15 residues. This chain's CDR3 is CASSFPGAGANVLTF. CDR3 DNA: TGTGCCAGCAGCTTCCCGGGAGCTGGGGCCAACGTCCTGACTTTC.

CDR3 region: CASSLSGSREKLFF. As DNA, the CDR3 is TGTGCCAGCTCACTCTCCGGGAGTCGGGAAAAACTGTTTTTT. This chain links TRBV18 with TRBJ1-4; D is unresolved. This CDR3 region has 14 residues. Trimming removed 4 bases from V and 8 bases from J, with 14 bases in between. Germline-derived CDR1 and CDR2 are KGHSH and LQKENI.

The V call is TRBV5-6, the J call TRBJ2-5, with D hard to call. Trimming took 3 bases from V and 2 from J, leaving 14 bases between them. The CDR3 runs 15 residues. The germline gives CDR1 SGHDT, CDR2 YYEEEE. The CDR3 DNA follows: TGTGCCAGCAGCTGGTGGGTGGCCAGGCAAGAGACCCAGTACTTC. Translated, it gives CASSWWVARQETQYF.

The chain links TRBV18 to TRBJ1-1; 7 bases line up with TRBD1. The CDR3 is 13 residues long. The V segment lost 6 bases and the J segment 5 bases; nucleotides outside the gene matches: 6. Germline-derived CDR1 and CDR2 are KGHSH and LQKENI. The CDR3 DNA reads TGTGCCAGCTCGCGACAGGGACCAACTGAAGCTTTCTTT. Protein: CASSRQGPTEAFF.

The CDR3, as DNA: TGTGCCAGCAGCGTAGGCGGGAACGTCGGGAATGAGCAGTTCTTC. Its translation is CASSVGGNVGNEQFF. V usage is TRBV9 and J usage is TRBJ2-1; tentatively, D is TRBD2 (6 bases). Germline CDR1 and CDR2: SGDLS and YYNGEE. This CDR3 spans 15 amino acids. V lost 0 bases and J lost 7, with 14 bases in between. Using reference TRBV9 and TRBJ2-1 for the parts outside the CDR3, the full variable domain is DSGVTQTPKHLITATGQRVTLRCSPRSGDLSVYWYQQSLDQGLQFLIQYYNGEERAKGNILERFSAQQFPDLHSELNLSSLELGDSALYFCASSVGGNVGNEQFFGPGTRLTVL.

J is TRBJ1-1 and V is TRBV6-5; 11 bases fit TRBD1. J gave up 5 bases and V 1 base, and 6 bases lay outside the gene matches. This CDR3 has 16 residues. Per germline, CDR1 MNHEY and CDR2 SVGAGI. DNA for the CDR3: TGTGCCAGCAGTTACTGGGACAGGGGGAGTAGGACTGAAGCTTTCTTT. Residues: CASSYWDRGSRTEAFF.